These 30 T cell receptor beta chains came from one sample sequenced in a study of OX40 agonist ivuxolimab in advanced cancers. Profiling relied on immunoSEQ multiplex PCR, and the TCRdb table lists in-frame clones only, not all of them. The data show 35,000 to 55,000 clones, with about 94% seen just once and roughly 11% held by the top ten. This material consisted of CD4+ or CD8+ T cells sorted from blood, taken in a trial of the OX40 agonist ivuxolimab. These receptors were obtained from an adult with an advanced solid tumor such as melanoma, head and neck, liver or kidney cancer.

This sequence joins TRBV7-8 and TRBJ2-3; no clear D gene. The germline CDR1 and CDR2 sequences are SGHVS and FQNEAQ. V shed 5 bases and J shed 1 base, with 13 bases lying between them. The CDR3 is made up of 15 amino acids. Here the CDR3 reads CASSPIGGGTDTQYF. Here the CDR3 DNA reads TGTGCCAGCAGCCCAATAGGCGGAGGCACAGATACGCAGTATTTT.

V is TRBV9 and J is TRBJ2-7, with TRBD2 matching over 7 bases. CDR3 size: 16 residues. Trimming took 0 bases from V and 7 from J; bases not matched to a gene: 13. Germline V gene sequence: CDR1 SGDLS, CDR2 YYNGEE. CDR3 bases: TGTGCCAGCAGCGTAGCTCCCGGGGGGTCTCAATGGGAGCAGTACTTC. Protein product: CASSVAPGGSQWEQYF.

The V and J genes are TRBV5-4 and TRBJ2-7, with 10 bases that match TRBD2. CDR1 and CDR2 from the germline V gene are SGHNT and YYREEE (reference sequence). The J segment lost 3 bases and the V segment lost 0 bases, leaving 3 bases of the junction unmatched. This CDR3 is 15 amino acids long. The CDR3 loop reads CASSLGASGSYEQYF. The CDR3 nucleotides read TGTGCCAGCAGCTTGGGGGCTAGCGGGAGCTACGAGCAGTACTTC.

This clone ranks as medium-sized. The V call is TRBV5-6, the J call TRBJ2-7; 13 bases match TRBD2. This CDR3 region has 19 residues. Germline V gene data show CDR1 as SGHDT and CDR2 as YYEEEE. J was trimmed by 0 bases and V by 4 bases; bases with no gene match: 13. CDR3 sequence (DNA): TGTGCCAGCAGCGCAAGGTGGACTAGCGGGAGCCACTTCTCCTACGAGCAGTACTTC. This encodes CASSARWTSGSHFSYEQYF.

The chain links TRBV28 to TRBJ2-5; D gene uncertain. V gave up 2 bases and J gave up 5 bases, with 9 bases separating them. This CDR3 is 13 amino acids long. Germline-derived CDR1 and CDR2 are MDHEN and SYDVKM. Written as DNA, the CDR3 is TGTGCCAGCAGTTTAATGGGGTGGGAGACCCAGTACTTC. It translates to CASSLMGWETQYF.

The chain joins TRBV13 to TRBJ2-7, with 10 bases matching TRBD2. V trimming: 5 bases; J trimming: 4 bases; junction bases outside the gene matches: 5. CDR1 and CDR2 from the germline V gene are PRHDT and FYEKMQ (reference sequence). There are 14 residues in the CDR3. The CDR3 loop reads CASSRLAGRYEQYF. As DNA, the CDR3 is TGTGCCAGCAGCCGACTAGCGGGCCGATACGAGCAGTACTTC.

CDR3 protein: CASSQGTAPGLANTGELFF. The CDR3 bases are TGCGCCAGCAGCCAAGGGACAGCGCCAGGACTAGCGAACACCGGGGAGCTGTTTTTT. The chain uses TRBV4-3 and TRBJ2-2; D may be TRBD2 (7 bases). V was trimmed by 1 base and J by 0 bases, leaving 18 bases between them. In germline, CDR1 is LGHNA, CDR2 YSLEER. The CDR3 runs to 19 residues.

This chain links TRBV9 with TRBJ1-4, with a possible D match to TRBD1 (6 bases). Trimming stripped 1 base from V and 7 bases from J, with 14 bases between. There are 15 residues in the CDR3. Germline CDR1 reads SGDLS; CDR2 reads YYNGEE. The CDR3, as DNA: TGTGCCAGCAGCGTAAGTCAGGGGTACGGTGAAAAACTGTTTTTT. Translated, it gives CASSVSQGYGEKLFF.

This sequence joins TRBV28 and TRBJ1-2; D is undetermined. Germline CDR1 MDHEN, CDR2 SYDVKM. The CDR3 runs to 16 residues. V gave up 2 bases and J gave up 2 bases, with 15 bases separating them. The DNA of the CDR3 is TGTGCCAGCAGTTTAGAAGAGTTCCGCCCAAACTATGGCTACACCTTC. Encoded protein: CASSLEEFRPNYGYTF.

V usage is TRBV5-6 and J usage is TRBJ2-1, with TRBD2 matching over 8 bases. After removal of 0 bases from V and 10 bases from J, the junction contained 3 bases not matched to a gene. This CDR3 has 13 residues. CDR1 is SGHDT, CDR2 YYEEEE, per germline. The CDR3 region is CASSLARGGEQFF. DNA of the CDR3: TGTGCCAGCAGCTTGGCCCGGGGGGGAGAGCAGTTCTTC.

The chain employs TRBV11-1 and TRBJ2-1; 7 bases are a match to TRBD2. The CDR3 covers 17 residues. Germline V gene lookup returns CDR1 SGHAT and CDR2 FQDESV (reference sequence). Trimming took 5 bases from V and 4 from J; bases not matched to a gene: 14. This chain's CDR3 is CASSQSTGGGIYNEQFF. CDR3 DNA: TGTGCCAGCAGCCAGTCCACGGGGGGAGGGATATACAATGAGCAGTTCTTC.

The CDR3 sequence: CASTLEPSGSYEQYF. The CDR3 DNA follows: TGCGCCAGCACTCTGGAGCCTAGCGGGAGTTACGAGCAGTACTTC. This sequence joins TRBV4-1 and TRBJ2-7; 10 positions match TRBD2. There are 15 residues in the CDR3. Germline CDR1 MGHRA, CDR2 YSYEKL. V lost 7 bases, J lost 4 bases, and 10 bases stayed unmatched.

The V call is TRBV4-1, the J call TRBJ2-7; the D gene is possibly TRBD2 (6 bases). The V end was cut by 2 bases, the J end by 3 bases, with 20 bases between. This CDR3 region has 17 residues. Germline CDR1 and CDR2: MGHRA and YSYEKL. The CDR3 region has the DNA TGCGCCAGCAGCCAAAGAGGGTTTGGACTAAGCGTCTACGAGCAGTACTTC. Encoded protein: CASSQRGFGLSVYEQYF.

CDR3 sequence: CASSLVLAGVFSEQYF. CDR3 bases: TGTGCCAGCAGCTTAGTCCTAGCGGGAGTATTTTCCGAGCAGTACTTC. J is TRBJ2-7 and V is TRBV11-2, with TRBD2 matching over 10 bases. The CDR3 length is 16 residues. Trimming at V came to 1 base and at J to 6 bases, leaving 9 bases not matched to a gene. CDR1 SGHAT and CDR2 FQNNGV come from the germline V gene. The full variable domain, completed using reference TRBV11-2 and TRBJ2-7, is EAGVAQSPRYKIIEKRQSVAFWCNPISGHATLYWYQQILGQGPKLLIQFQNNGVVDDSQLPKDRFSAERLKGVDSTLKIQPAKLEDSAVYLCASSLVLAGVFSEQYFGPGTRLTVT.

The rearrangement uses TRBV4-3 and TRBJ2-1; 8 nucleotides align to TRBD2. CDR1 and CDR2 (germline): LGHNA, YSLEER. V lost 6 bases to trimming and J lost 1 base; unmatched junction nucleotides: 5. The CDR3 sequence is 15 residues long. CDR3 in amino acids: CASSLSGVSYNEQFF. DNA for the CDR3: TGCGCCAGCAGTCTTAGCGGGGTTTCCTACAATGAGCAGTTCTTC.

In DNA form, the CDR3 reads TGCAGGGCACTAACAACCAATGAGCAGTTCTTC. It specifies CRALTTNEQFF. This rearrangement joins TRBV20-1 to TRBJ2-1, with D hard to call. Germline V gene sequence: CDR1 DFQATT, CDR2 SNEGSKA (reference sequence). CDR3 length: 11 amino acids.

The CDR3 coding sequence is TGTGCCAGCAGTTTGGCAGGCGGCTACGAGCAGTACTTC. Translated: CASSLAGGYEQYF. The rearrangement uses TRBV28 and TRBJ2-5; D unclear. The DNA end favors TRBJ2-7, so the J call may be wrong. The CDR3 runs 13 residues. The germline gives CDR1 MDHEN, CDR2 SYDVKM.

This clone was counted only a few times. CDR3 loop: CASTIDGGSTNEKLFF. The CDR3 DNA is TGTGCCAGCACCATCGACGGGGGGTCAACTAATGAAAAACTGTTTTTT. This chain uses TRBV5-6 with TRBJ1-4, with D maybe TRBD1 (5 bases). Germline V gene sequence: CDR1 SGHDT, CDR2 YYEEEE. The CDR3 consists of 16 residues. With 6 bases removed from V and 0 bases from J, the gap between germline ends came to 15 bases. Full variable domain (remainder filled in from reference TRBV5-6 and TRBJ1-4): DAGVTQSPTHLIKTRGQQVTLRCSPKSGHDTVSWYQQALGQGPQFIFQYYEEEERQRGNFPDRFSGHQFPNYSSELNVNALLLGDSALYLCASTIDGGSTNEKLFFGSGTQLSVL.

The chain recombines TRBV28 with TRBJ2-7; 8 bases align to TRBD2. Germline loops: CDR1 MDHEN, CDR2 SYDVKM. The CDR3 contains 17 residues. V lost 5 bases, J lost 2 bases, and 14 bases stayed unmatched. The CDR3 bases are TGTGCCAGCAGTCCACCGCCGGGGCGGGAGGTCACCTACGAGCAGTACTTC. It encodes CASSPPPGREVTYEQYF. Full variable domain (missing parts from reference TRBV28 and TRBJ2-7): DVKVTQSSRYLVKRTGEKVFLECVQDMDHENMFWYRQDPGLGLRLIYFSYDVKMKEKGDIPEGYSVSREKKERFSLILESASTNQTSMYLCASSPPPGREVTYEQYFGPGTRLTVT.

In this sample, this clone turned up once. The rearrangement links TRBV9 to TRBJ2-7; 8 positions match TRBD1. V shed 3 bases and J 7 bases; nucleotides not matched to a gene: 15. Germline assignment: CDR1 SGDLS and CDR2 YYNGEE. The CDR3 loop spans 16 amino acids. CDR3 sequence reads: CASSEGGGQGGNEQYF. CDR3 sequence (DNA): TGTGCCAGCAGCGAGGGTGGTGGACAGGGAGGTAATGAGCAGTACTTC.

This chain links TRBV7-9 with TRBJ2-3; no firm D call. This CDR3 spans 12 amino acids. Trimming took 6 bases from V and 2 from J, leaving 6 bases between them. In germline, CDR1 is SEHNR, CDR2 FQNEAQ (reference sequence). The DNA for the CDR3 is TGTGCCAGCAGACTCCCCACAGATACGCAGTATTTT. Translated: CASRLPTDTQYF.

This rearrangement joins TRBV7-9 to TRBJ2-7; TRBD1 aligns across 8 bases. This CDR3 has 14 residues. The trim removed 5 bases at V and 5 bases at J, leaving 8 bases unmatched. Germline-derived CDR1 and CDR2 are SEHNR and FQNEAQ (reference sequence). CDR3: CASSPKGQGHEQYF. In nucleotides, the CDR3 is TGTGCCAGCAGCCCGAAAGGACAGGGCCACGAGCAGTACTTC.

The chain links TRBV28 to TRBJ2-7, with no clear D. CDR3 size: 13 residues. Germline V gives CDR1 MDHEN, CDR2 SYDVKM. V dropped 6 bases and J dropped 3 bases, with 12 bases sitting between them. As DNA, the CDR3 is TGTGCCAGCAGGCCGGGCTCCAGCTACGAGCAGTACTTC. The encoded protein is CASRPGSSYEQYF. Variable domain in full (rest from reference TRBV28 and TRBJ2-7): DVKVTQSSRYLVKRTGEKVFLECVQDMDHENMFWYRQDPGLGLRLIYFSYDVKMKEKGDIPEGYSVSREKKERFSLILESASTNQTSMYLCASRPGSSYEQYFGPGTRLTVT.

The chain has TRBV7-9 and TRBJ2-2; no reliable D call. The CDR3 is made up of 12 amino acids. Germline values: CDR1 SEHNR, CDR2 FQNEAQ (reference sequence). The V and J ends lost 3 bases and 6 bases respectively, with 5 bases between them. The CDR3 loop reads CASSLRPGELFF. The CDR3 DNA sequence: TGTGCCAGCAGCTTGCGGCCCGGGGAGCTGTTTTTT.

V usage is TRBV27 and J usage is TRBJ1-2; D perhaps matches TRBD1 (6 bases). The germline CDR1 and CDR2 sequences are MNHEY and SMNVEV (reference sequence). The CDR3 extends over 14 amino acids. The V and J ends lost 2 bases and 3 bases respectively, with 10 bases between them. Here the CDR3 reads CASSLGTGHYGYTF. CDR3 DNA sequence: TGTGCCAGCAGTTTAGGAACAGGGCACTATGGCTACACCTTC.

Regarding this clone: At the DNA level, this CDR3 is encoded by other sequences in the same sample as well. The V and J genes are TRBV27 and TRBJ2-7; 13 bases map to TRBD2. CDR1 is MNHEY, CDR2 SMNVEV, per germline (reference sequence). The V segment lost 4 bases and the J segment 2 bases; nucleotides outside the gene matches: 2. This CDR3 has 15 amino acids. The CDR3 bases are TGTGCCAGCAGTTCTGGGACTAGCGGGACCTACGAGCAGTACTTC. The encoded protein is CASSSGTSGTYEQYF.

The rearrangement joins TRBV6-5 to TRBJ2-5; D perhaps matches TRBD1 (6 bases). The DNA end favors TRBJ2-7, so the J call may be wrong. CDR1 is MNHEY and CDR2 is SVGAGI in the germline V gene. The CDR3 totals 16 residues. The CDR3 DNA follows: TGTGCCAGCAGTTACCGGACAGCTTCGTTGGGTGGCGAGCAGTACTTC. This codes for CASSYRTASLGGEQYF.

CDR3 residues: CASSRLAGPTYNEQFF. The CDR3 DNA reads as TGTGCCAGCAGTCGACTAGCGGGACCTACCTACAATGAGCAGTTCTTC. The rearrangement links TRBV13 to TRBJ2-1; 11 nucleotides line up with TRBD2. Germline values: CDR1 PRHDT, CDR2 FYEKMQ (reference sequence). The CDR3 has 16 residues. J lost 2 bases, V lost 6 bases, and 6 bases had no gene match.

The genes are TRBV7-9 and TRBJ2-2; 12 bases are a match to TRBD1. Trimming took 3 bases from V and 7 from J; bases not matched to a gene: 6. CDR3 size: 16 residues. Germline-derived CDR1 and CDR2 are SEHNR and FQNEAQ (reference sequence). CDR3 bases: TGTGCCAGCAGCTTCGGGACAGGGGGCGGTATCGGGGAGCTGTTTTTT. It codes for CASSFGTGGGIGELFF.

The CDR3 DNA is TGCAGCGTTGAAGTGGACTATTACGAGCAGTACTTC. Its translation is CSVEVDYYEQYF. This chain joins TRBV29-1 and TRBJ2-7; the D gene is possibly TRBD2 (6 bases). Germline CDR1 SQVTM, CDR2 ANQGSEA. Trimming took 1 base from V and 4 from J, leaving 8 bases between them. The CDR3 spans 12 residues.